The 6 T cell receptor beta chains below were found in one sample sequenced in a study of patients and donors after allogeneic stem cell transplantation (dated by TCRdb to the early 2020s). Libraries were built with RT-PCR. TCRdb lists the instrument as NextSeq 550. The raw public reads went through TCRdb reprocessing: fastp at Q25, MiXCR clone calling, in-frame beta chains kept. Entries that share a CDR3 protein sequence are merged under the most common genes and DNA. The sample includes 800,000 to 1,000,000 distinct CDR3 sequences, with more than 15% observed a single time. 5% to 6.5% of the sample rests with the top ten. The sample consisted of blood, either unsorted or a sorted T cell fraction (not recorded which). The receptors stem from a human donor who was either an allogeneic HSCT recipient or a stem cell or donor lymphocyte infusion donor (not recorded which). It is not recorded whose cells these are; they may come from a transplant donor.

This clonotype turned up a few times. The chain has TRBV7-2 and TRBJ2-1; 13 bases are shared with TRBD2. The CDR3 runs 19 residues. CDR1 and CDR2 from the germline V gene are SGHTA and FQGNSA. V trimming: 0 bases; J trimming: 1 base; junction bases outside the gene matches: 6. The CDR3 DNA sequence: TGTGCCAGCAGCTTAGCCCGGACTAGCGGGAGAGAATCCTACAATGAGCAGTTCTTC. Translating it yields CASSLARTSGRESYNEQFF.

This chain connects TRBV20-1 to TRBJ2-5, with TRBD2 identical over 12 bases. Germline V gene data show CDR1 as DFQATT and CDR2 as SNEGSKA (reference sequence). V lost 6 bases and J lost 2; bases outside the gene matches: 10. The CDR3 covers 16 residues. The CDR3 protein is CSAIPTSGGNQETQYF. CDR3 nucleotide sequence: TGCAGTGCGATCCCAACTAGCGGGGGGAATCAAGAGACCCAGTACTTC.

The chain is built from TRBV3-1 and TRBJ1-5; possible D gene TRBD1, 6 bases. The CDR3 totals 15 residues. The V gene lost 3 bases and the J gene lost 6 bases, with 15 bases spanning the gap. Germline-derived CDR1 and CDR2 are LGHDT and YNNKEL (reference sequence). CDR3 amino acids: CASSHNQGGIQPQHF. The CDR3 nucleotides are TGTGCCAGCAGCCATAACCAAGGGGGAATTCAGCCCCAGCATTTT. Combining the CDR3 with reference TRBV3-1 and TRBJ1-5 gives the whole variable domain DTAVSQTPKYLVTQMGNDKSIKCEQNLGHDTMYWYKQDSKKFLKIMFSYNNKELIINETVPNRFSPKSPDKAHLNLHINSLELGDSAVYFCASSHNQGGIQPQHFGDGTRLSIL.

This clonotype was counted many times. The chain carries TRBV2 and TRBJ2-2; D gene unclear. Per the germline V gene, CDR1 is SNHLY and CDR2 is FYNNEI. Trimming left V 2 bases short and J 0 bases short, with 4 bases between. The CDR3 is 14 amino acids. The CDR3 protein is CASSELANTGELFF. The DNA of the CDR3 is TGTGCCAGCAGTGAACTGGCGAACACCGGGGAGCTGTTTTTT.

J is TRBJ2-3 and V is TRBV7-6; TRBD2 is a possible D gene (8 bases). The germline CDR1 and CDR2 sequences are SGHVS and FNYEAQ. The CDR3 totals 18 residues. V lost 1 base and J 5 bases, leaving 22 bases between the germline ends. In DNA form, the CDR3 reads TGTGCCAGCAGCTTAGAACGCCGGGACAGCGGGAGAGGAGATACGCAGTATTTT. Translation: CASSLERRDSGRGDTQYF.

This clonotype occurred many times. The V and J genes are TRBV12-3 or TRBV12-4 and TRBJ1-1, with D uncertain. Trimming cost V 6 bases and J 1 base, with 6 bases left between them. The CDR3 is made up of 12 amino acids. CDR3 in DNA: TGTGCCAGCAGGGTTTCGAACACTGAAGCTTTCTTT. This codes for CASRVSNTEAFF.